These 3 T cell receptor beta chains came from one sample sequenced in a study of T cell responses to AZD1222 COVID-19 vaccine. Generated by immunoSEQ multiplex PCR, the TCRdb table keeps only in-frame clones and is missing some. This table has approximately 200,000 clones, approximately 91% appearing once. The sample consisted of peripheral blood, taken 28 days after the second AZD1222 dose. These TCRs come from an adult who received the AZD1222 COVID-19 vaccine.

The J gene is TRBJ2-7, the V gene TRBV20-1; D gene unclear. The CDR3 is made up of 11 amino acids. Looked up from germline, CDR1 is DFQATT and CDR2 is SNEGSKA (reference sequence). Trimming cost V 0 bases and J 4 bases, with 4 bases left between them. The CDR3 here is CSARDPYEQYF. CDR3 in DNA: TGCAGTGCTAGAGATCCATACGAGCAGTACTTC.

The CDR3 protein is CASSPNKRDGELFF. For the CDR3, the DNA is TGTGCCAGCAGCCCAAACAAGCGGGACGGGGAGCTGTTTTTT. This sequence joins TRBV7-3 and TRBJ2-2; 7 bases match TRBD2. The length of the CDR3 is 14 residues. The germline gives CDR1 SGHTA, CDR2 FQGTGA. V trimming: 5 bases; J trimming: 7 bases; junction bases outside the gene matches: 7.

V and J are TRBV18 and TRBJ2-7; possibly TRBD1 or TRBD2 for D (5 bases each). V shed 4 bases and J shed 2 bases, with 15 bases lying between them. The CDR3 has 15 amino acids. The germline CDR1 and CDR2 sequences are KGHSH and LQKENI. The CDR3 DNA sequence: TGTGCCAGCTCACAAGGGACCCCTGTAACCTACGAGCAGTACTTC. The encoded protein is CASSQGTPVTYEQYF.